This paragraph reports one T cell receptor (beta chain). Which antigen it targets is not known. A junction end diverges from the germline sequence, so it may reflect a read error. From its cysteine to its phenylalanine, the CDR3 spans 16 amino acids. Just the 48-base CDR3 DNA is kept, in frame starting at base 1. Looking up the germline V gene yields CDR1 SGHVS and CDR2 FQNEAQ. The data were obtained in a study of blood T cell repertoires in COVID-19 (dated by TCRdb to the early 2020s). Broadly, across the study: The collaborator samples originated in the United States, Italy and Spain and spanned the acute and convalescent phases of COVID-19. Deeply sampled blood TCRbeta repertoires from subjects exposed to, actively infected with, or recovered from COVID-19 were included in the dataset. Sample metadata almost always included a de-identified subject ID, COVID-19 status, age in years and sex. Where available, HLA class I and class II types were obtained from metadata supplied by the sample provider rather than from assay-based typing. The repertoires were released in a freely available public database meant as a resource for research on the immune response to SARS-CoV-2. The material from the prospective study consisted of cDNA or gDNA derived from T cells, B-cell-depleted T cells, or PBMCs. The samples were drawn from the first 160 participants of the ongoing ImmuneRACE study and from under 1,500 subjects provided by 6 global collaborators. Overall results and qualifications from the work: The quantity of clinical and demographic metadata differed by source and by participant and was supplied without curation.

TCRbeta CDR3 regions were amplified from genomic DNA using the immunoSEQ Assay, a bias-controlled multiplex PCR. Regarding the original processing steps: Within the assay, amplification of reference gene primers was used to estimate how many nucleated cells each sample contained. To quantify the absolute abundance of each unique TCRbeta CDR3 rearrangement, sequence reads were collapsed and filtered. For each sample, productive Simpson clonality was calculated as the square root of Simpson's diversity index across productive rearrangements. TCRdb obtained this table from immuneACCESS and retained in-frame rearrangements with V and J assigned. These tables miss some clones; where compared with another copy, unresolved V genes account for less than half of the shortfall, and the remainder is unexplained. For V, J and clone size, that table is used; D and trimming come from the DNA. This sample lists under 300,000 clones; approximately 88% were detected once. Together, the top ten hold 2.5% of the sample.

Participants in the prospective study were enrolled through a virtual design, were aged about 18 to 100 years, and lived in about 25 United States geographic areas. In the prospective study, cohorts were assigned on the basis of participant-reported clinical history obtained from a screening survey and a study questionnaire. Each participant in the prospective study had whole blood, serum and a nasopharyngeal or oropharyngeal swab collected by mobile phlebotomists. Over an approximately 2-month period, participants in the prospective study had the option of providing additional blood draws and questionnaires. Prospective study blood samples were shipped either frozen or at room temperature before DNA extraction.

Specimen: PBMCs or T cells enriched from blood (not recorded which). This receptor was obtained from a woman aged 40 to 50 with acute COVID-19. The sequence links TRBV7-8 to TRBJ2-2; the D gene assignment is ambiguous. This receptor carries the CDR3 CASNLIRAANTGELFF. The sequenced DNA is TGTGCCAGCAACTTAATCCGTGCGGCAAACACCGGGGAGCTGTTTTTT. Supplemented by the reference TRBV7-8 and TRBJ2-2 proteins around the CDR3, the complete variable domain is GAGVSQSPRYKVAKRGQDVALRCDPISGHVSLFWYQQALGQGPEFLTYFQNEAQLDKSGLPSDRFFAERPEGSVSTLKIQRTQQEDSAVYLCASNLIRAANTGELFFGEGSRLTVL.